This is a list of T cell receptor beta chains from one sample in a study. Each CDR3 protein gets one entry after TCRdb re-called the RT-PCR reads with MiXCR. The sample carries about 680,000 distinct CDR3 sequences, approximately 15% recorded once. Sequencing was performed on memory CD4+ T cells from blood. These TCRs come from a female donor in good health, serving as a healthy control. The CDR3 runs from the conserved cysteine through the conserved F or W. A D gene is named only where the DNA matches it firmly. Clone sizes are given selectively: once, few, many, or a class where the clone is expanded.

v_gene	abundance	j_gene	d_gene	CDR3aa	CDR3nt
TRBV5-1	-	TRBJ1-3	TRBD1	CASSQVPGQGFSGNTIYF	TGCGCCAGCAGCCAAGTCCCGGGACAGGGTTTCTCTGGAAACACCATATATTTT
TRBV12-3/TRBV12-4	many	TRBJ2-1	-	CASSTTNEQFF	TGTGCCAGCAGTACAACAAATGAGCAGTTCTTC
TRBV12-3/TRBV12-4	many	TRBJ2-3	-	CASSLGAGTDTQYF	TGTGCCAGCAGTTTAGGGGCGGGAACAGATACGCAGTATTTT
TRBV30	-	TRBJ2-3	-	CAWSQGGRDTDTQYF	TGTGCCTGGAGTCAGGGGGGGAGAGACACAGATACGCAGTATTTT
TRBV9	few	TRBJ2-7	TRBD1	CASSPFQGATYEQYF	TGTGCCAGCAGCCCTTTCCAGGGGGCGACCTACGAGCAGTACTTC
TRBV29-1	-	TRBJ1-5	-	CSVARGFNQPQHF	TGCAGCGTCGCCAGGGGTTTCAATCAGCCCCAGCATTTT
TRBV3-1	-	TRBJ2-3	-	CASSQTRSGVLTDTQYF	TGTGCCAGCAGCCAAACTAGATCTGGTGTTTTAACAGATACGCAGTATTTT
TRBV7-9	-	TRBJ1-4	-	CASSSWSGQTEKLFF	TGTGCCAGCAGCAGCTGGTCGGGACAAACCGAAAAACTGTTTTTT
TRBV20-1	few	TRBJ2-3	-	CSAATGGSSRRDSTDTQYF	TGCAGTGCCGCCACCGGGGGCAGTAGCCGACGAGATAGCACAGATACGCAGTATTTT
TRBV7-2	few	TRBJ2-3	-	CASSLVVSAQGSTDTQYF	TGTGCCAGCAGCTTAGTCGTTTCAGCGCAGGGGAGCACAGATACGCAGTATTTT
TRBV3-1	few	TRBJ2-3	TRBD2	CASSPRSGSITDTQYF	TGTGCCAGCAGCCCGCGTAGCGGGAGTATAACAGATACGCAGTATTTT
TRBV11-2	-	TRBJ1-1	-	CASSLAGGQNTEAFF	TGTGCCAGCAGCTTAGCGGGGGGTCAAAACACTGAAGCTTTCTTT
TRBV24-1	few	TRBJ2-2	-	CATQNWETGELFF	TGTGCCACTCAAAACTGGGAGACCGGGGAGCTGTTTTTT
TRBV4-3	-	TRBJ1-1	-	CASSRTWGAERTANFF	TGCGCCAGCAGCCGCACCTGGGGGGCAGAACGTACAGCCAACTTCTTT
TRBV4-2	-	TRBJ1-1	-	CASSQDRATGGANTEAFF	TGTGCCAGCAGCCAAGATCGGGCGACGGGGGGGGCGAACACTGAAGCTTTCTTT
TRBV7-2	many	TRBJ2-7	-	CASSLGAGYEQYF	TGTGCCAGCAGCTTAGGGGCAGGATACGAGCAGTACTTC
TRBV4-2	many	TRBJ2-1	-	CASSSGGRWDGEQFF	TGTGCCAGCAGTAGTGGGGGTAGGTGGGATGGGGAGCAGTTCTTC
TRBV19	few	TRBJ1-5	TRBD1	CASSDRTGSGESQPQHF	TGTGCCAGTAGCGACAGGACAGGGTCGGGCGAAAGTCAGCCCCAGCATTTT
TRBV15	-	TRBJ1-2	TRBD1	CATSKDRDHGYTF	TGTGCCACCAGCAAGGACAGGGACCATGGCTACACCTTC
TRBV7-7	-	TRBJ2-2	TRBD1	CASSIRQGNTGELFF	TGTGCTAGCAGCATCCGACAGGGGAACACCGGGGAGCTGTTTTTT
TRBV5-6	-	TRBJ2-5	-	CASSLGATETQYF	TGTGCCAGCAGCTTGGGGGCTACGGAGACCCAGTACTTC
TRBV27	many	TRBJ2-7	-	CASTQLGGEQYF	TGTGCCAGCACCCAGCTGGGGGGCGAGCAGTACTTC
TRBV7-2	many	TRBJ1-6	-	CASSLAPDSPLHF	TGTGCCAGCAGCTTAGCGCCCGATTCACCCCTCCACTTT
TRBV4-2	few	TRBJ1-2	-	CASSQELRSYGYTF	TGTGCCAGCAGCCAAGAATTACGGAGCTATGGCTACACCTTC